These 26 T cell receptor beta chains originate from one sample sequenced in a study of blood T cell repertoires in COVID-19. TCRdb keeps only in-frame clones here, not all; method: immunoSEQ multiplex PCR. The sample holds about 240,000 clones, roughly 85% seen once. The sequencing input was PBMCs or T cells enriched from blood (not recorded which). The receptors here all came from a middle-aged woman who had been exposed to COVID-19.

V is TRBV2 and J is TRBJ1-6, with 10 nucleotides matching TRBD1. From germline, CDR1 is SNHLY and CDR2 FYNNEI. The V segment lost 10 bases and the J segment 10 bases; nucleotides outside the gene matches: 4. This CDR3 contains 12 residues. CDR3: CANGTGDSPLHF. The CDR3 DNA reads as TGTGCCAACGGGACAGGGGACTCACCCCTCCACTTT.

The rearrangement links TRBV7-2 to TRBJ1-2; maybe TRBD1 (5 bases). Trimming took off 1 base at V and 8 bases at J, with 11 bases between the two ends. The germline V gene encodes CDR1 SGHTA and CDR2 FQGNSA. The CDR3 runs to 13 residues. The CDR3 loop reads CASSLGITGGYTF. In nucleotides, the CDR3 is TGTGCCAGCAGCTTAGGGATAACAGGAGGCTACACCTTC. Together with reference TRBV7-2 and TRBJ1-2, the CDR3 gives the full variable domain: GAGVSQSPSNKVTEKGKDVELRCDPISGHTALYWYRQSLGQGLEFLIYFQGNSAPDKSGLPSDRFSAERTGGSVSTLTIQRTQQEDSAVYLCASSLGITGGYTFGSGTRLTVV.

The CDR3 sequence is CASSSGDRGWGETQYF. As DNA, the CDR3 is TGTGCCAGCAGTTCCGGGGACAGGGGCTGGGGGGAGACCCAGTACTTC. This rearrangement joins TRBV6-5 to TRBJ2-5; 10 bases map to TRBD1. J was trimmed by 5 bases and V by 4 bases; bases with no gene match: 10. This CDR3 comprises 16 residues. Germline values: CDR1 MNHEY, CDR2 SVGAGI.

The chain uses TRBV3-1 (or the pseudogene TRBV3-2) and TRBJ1-1; weak D call: TRBD1 (5 bases). This CDR3 is 16 amino acids long. V lost 6 bases and J 4 bases, leaving 21 bases between the germline ends. The V gene's germline CDR1 is LGHDT and CDR2 YNNKEL (reference sequence). The CDR3 DNA is TGTGCCAGCAGTCGTGGAATGGGTCGGGGGGGCACTGAAGCTTTCTTT. This sequence encodes CASSRGMGRGGTEAFF.

The V gene is TRBV2, the J gene TRBJ1-6; TRBD1 is a possible D gene (6 bases). CDR1 is SNHLY, CDR2 FYNNEI, per germline. The CDR3 runs 15 residues. V was clipped by 7 bases and J by 4 bases, with 14 bases between them. CDR3 loop: CASILRDTYNSPLHF. Written as DNA, the CDR3 is TGTGCCAGCATTCTGAGGGACACGTATAATTCACCCCTCCACTTT.

The sample holds a few counts of this clone. This chain uses TRBV19 with TRBJ2-2, with 9 bases lining up with TRBD1. Germline values: CDR1 LNHDA, CDR2 SQIVND (reference sequence). This CDR3 has 17 amino acids. V was pared by 4 bases and J by 3 bases, with 9 bases of the junction left unmatched. CDR3 loop: CASSRTGGAADTGELFF. The CDR3 DNA sequence: TGTGCCAGTAGTAGAACAGGGGGCGCGGCGGACACCGGGGAGCTGTTTTTT.

The chain joins TRBV3-1 (or the pseudogene TRBV3-2) to TRBJ1-6; TRBD1 is a possible D gene (5 bases). There are 16 residues in the CDR3. V was pared by 3 bases and J by 6 bases, with 15 bases between. Looked up from germline, CDR1 is LGHDT and CDR2 is YNNKEL (reference sequence). In DNA, the CDR3 is TGTGCCAGCAGCCACAGACAGCCGAAATCTAATTCACCCCTCCACTTT. It codes for CASSHRQPKSNSPLHF.

CDR3 nucleotides: TGTGCCAGTACCGGAATCCGGGGGGGCAGAATGAACACTGAAGCTTTCTTT. Translating it yields CASTGIRGGRMNTEAFF. The rearrangement joins TRBV19 to TRBJ1-1, with D maybe TRBD1 (6 bases). The CDR3 extends over 17 amino acids. CDR1 and CDR2 (germline): LNHDA, SQIVND (reference sequence). V lost 7 bases to trimming and J lost 0 bases, with 21 bases between them.

The chain uses TRBV7-3 and TRBJ2-3; 14 nucleotides align to TRBD2. In germline, CDR1 is SGHTA, CDR2 FQGTGA. The CDR3 covers 16 residues. V lost 5 bases and J lost 5; bases outside the gene matches: 6. The CDR3 spells CASSLGLAGGGDTQYF. The CDR3 coding sequence is TGTGCCAGCAGCCTCGGACTAGCGGGGGGAGGAGATACGCAGTATTTT.

Only a few counts were recorded for this clone. V is TRBV5-6 and J is TRBJ1-2; D possibly corresponds to TRBD1 (6 bases). Germline loops: CDR1 SGHDT, CDR2 YYEEEE. V lost 3 bases and J 6 bases, leaving 15 bases between the germline ends. The CDR3 sequence is 14 residues long. The CDR3 spells CASSSTGKFDGYTF. The CDR3 region has the DNA TGTGCCAGCAGCTCAACAGGGAAATTCGATGGCTACACCTTC.

The V gene is TRBV5-1, the J gene TRBJ1-6; 8 bases map to TRBD1. The V gene end was trimmed by 4 bases and the J gene end by 5 bases; junction bases not matched to a gene: 8. This CDR3 is 16 amino acids long. From germline, CDR1 is SGHRS and CDR2 YFSETQ. CDR3 protein: CASSQGGQGHNSPLHF. The CDR3 DNA is TGCGCCAGCAGCCAGGGAGGACAGGGTCATAATTCACCCCTCCACTTT.

V and J are TRBV6-5 and TRBJ2-1; D possibly corresponds to TRBD2 (6 bases). Germline CDR1 and CDR2: MNHEY and SVGAGI. V lost 6 bases to trimming and J lost 9 bases, with 21 bases between them. The CDR3 is made up of 15 amino acids. The CDR3, as DNA: TGTGCCAGCAGGAGGACTATCGTCGGGTTCAGTGAGCAGTTCTTC. This encodes CASRRTIVGFSEQFF.

The rearrangement uses TRBV11-2 and TRBJ2-7; D unresolved. The CDR3 length is 13 residues. Trimming stripped 5 bases from V and 6 bases from J, with 14 bases between. Per the germline V gene, CDR1 is SGHAT and CDR2 is FQNNGV. The CDR3 nucleotides read TGTGCCAGCAGCCATAATGAACGGAGCGAGCAGTACTTC. Translation: CASSHNERSEQYF.

The chain uses TRBV20-1 and TRBJ1-5, with D hard to call. V lost 3 bases, J lost 0 bases, and 9 bases lay in between. CDR3 length equals 14 residues. Germline-derived CDR1 and CDR2 are DFQATT and SNEGSKA (reference sequence). In DNA, the CDR3 is TGCAGTGCTAGTCCCCAAAATAGCAATCAGCCCCAGCATTTT. Amino acid sequence: CSASPQNSNQPQHF.

The J gene is TRBJ2-4, the V gene TRBV2; 9 bases map to TRBD2. Per the germline V gene, CDR1 is SNHLY and CDR2 is FYNNEI. The CDR3 has 18 residues. V lost 6 bases, J lost 0 bases, and 12 bases stayed unmatched. CDR3 in DNA: TGTGCCAGCAGGGCCCGGGCGGGGGGGATCCTAGCCAAAAACATTCAGTACTTC. It specifies CASRARAGGILAKNIQYF.

The genes are TRBV6-5 and TRBJ1-5; TRBD1 matches 7 bases. This CDR3 is 15 amino acids long. CDR1 MNHEY and CDR2 SVGAGI come from the germline V gene. J gave up 3 bases and V 4 bases, and 6 bases lay outside the gene matches. CDR3 coding DNA: TGTGCCAGCAGTTCCTCGACAGGGCTCAATCAGCCCCAGCATTTT. Translated, it gives CASSSSTGLNQPQHF.

In nucleotides, the CDR3 is TGTGCCAGCAGCTTAGGCCTACAGACAACGAACACTGAAGCTTTCTTT. Protein sequence: CASSLGLQTTNTEAFF. This rearrangement joins TRBV5-6 to TRBJ1-1; D is ambiguous. Trimming removed 2 bases from V and 1 base from J, with 15 bases in between. Germline V gene sequence: CDR1 SGHDT, CDR2 YYEEEE. The CDR3 has 16 residues.

This chain joins TRBV30 and TRBJ2-7; D is unresolved. The CDR3 runs 13 residues. V dropped 1 base and J dropped 2 bases, with 9 bases sitting between them. The germline CDR1 and CDR2 sequences are GTSNPN and SVGIG (reference sequence). CDR3 in amino acids: CAWSGADPYEQYF. The CDR3 DNA reads TGTGCCTGGAGTGGGGCAGATCCCTACGAGCAGTACTTC.

The chain recombines TRBV5-4 with TRBJ2-1; D is possibly TRBD1 (6 bases). The V gene lost 3 bases and the J gene lost 0 bases, with 13 bases spanning the gap. This CDR3 contains 16 residues. Germline lookup yields CDR1 SGHNT and CDR2 YYREEE (reference sequence). The DNA for the CDR3 is TGTGCCAGCAGCTCAGGGGCCCCGTTCTCCTACAATGAGCAGTTCTTC. This sequence encodes CASSSGAPFSYNEQFF.

This rearrangement joins TRBV27 to TRBJ2-3, with TRBD2 matching 13 bases. Germline CDR1 and CDR2: MNHEY and SMNVEV (reference sequence). V shed 4 bases, J shed 0 bases, and the junction held 7 bases outside the gene matches. This CDR3 comprises 18 residues. CDR3 region: CASSSTSGGAVSTDTQYF. The CDR3 coding sequence is TGTGCCAGCAGTTCAACTAGCGGGGGGGCCGTAAGCACAGATACGCAGTATTTT.

The V gene is TRBV28, the J gene TRBJ1-2, with TRBD1 as a possible D gene (6 bases). The V and J ends lost 5 bases and 4 bases respectively, with 11 bases between them. Per germline, CDR1 MDHEN and CDR2 SYDVKM. The CDR3 is 13 residues long. The CDR3 sequence is CASSRTDAYGYTF. CDR3 coding DNA: TGTGCCAGCAGTCGGACAGATGCCTATGGCTACACCTTC.

The V gene is TRBV4-2, the J gene TRBJ2-2, with 16 bases lining up with TRBD2. This CDR3 is built from 19 residues. Germline CDR1 LGHNA, CDR2 YNFKEQ. V trimming: 4 bases; J trimming: 6 bases; junction bases outside the gene matches: 11. The chain's CDR3 is CASSPGGLAGGLGAGELFF. DNA for the CDR3: TGTGCCAGCAGCCCCGGGGGACTAGCGGGGGGGCTAGGGGCCGGGGAGCTGTTTTTT.

J is TRBJ1-2 and V is TRBV19, with D possibly matching TRBD1 (5 bases). The CDR3 length is 14 residues. V was cut by 6 bases and J by 1 base, with 12 bases left in between. CDR1 is LNHDA and CDR2 is SQIVND in the germline V gene (reference sequence). The CDR3 DNA reads as TGTGCCAGTAGCGAGCCGGGACTTAACTATGGCTACACCTTC. Residues: CASSEPGLNYGYTF. The full variable domain, its missing parts supplied by reference TRBV19 and TRBJ1-2, is DGGITQSPKYLFRKEGQNVTLSCEQNLNHDAMYWYRQDPGQGLRLIYYSQIVNDFQKGDIAEGYSVSREKKESFPLTVTSAQKNPTAFYLCASSEPGLNYGYTFGSGTRLTVV.

This clone was counted once. The sample contains more than one DNA sequence encoding this CDR3. CDR3 sequence reads: CASSLGGGGNTIYF. In DNA form, the CDR3 reads TGTGCCAGCAGCCTTGGGGGAGGTGGAAACACCATATATTTT. The chain recombines TRBV2 with TRBJ1-3, with D perhaps matching TRBD1 (5 bases). The V end lost 6 bases, the J end lost 3 bases, and 12 bases lay between the germline ends. CDR3 length equals 14 residues. Germline values: CDR1 SNHLY, CDR2 FYNNEI.

The chain recombines TRBV28 with TRBJ2-3, with 12 bases aligning to TRBD2. After removal of 6 bases from V and 2 bases from J, the junction contained 6 bases not matched to a gene. Germline values: CDR1 MDHEN, CDR2 SYDVKM. This CDR3 comprises 16 residues. CDR3 amino acids: CASSLTSGGSTDTQYF. The CDR3 bases are TGTGCCAGCAGCCTAACTAGCGGGGGGTCCACAGATACGCAGTATTTT.

This sequence joins TRBV27 and TRBJ1-6, with 8 bases that match TRBD1. This CDR3 contains 19 residues. Trimming cost V 7 bases and J 6 bases; bases outside gene matches: 20. CDR1 and CDR2 (germline): MNHEY, SMNVEV (reference sequence). The CDR3 coding sequence is TGTGCCAGCACAAGCGGATTCCGGGACAGGTCTTACCTTAATTCACCCCTCCACTTT. The encoded protein is CASTSGFRDRSYLNSPLHF.